The 30 T cell receptor beta chains given below trace back to one sample, sequenced in a study of read filtering for tumor transcriptome and immune sequencing (dated by TCRdb to the early 2020s). The sample was run on an Illumina HiSeq 4000. TCR libraries were built from 400 ng RNA with the Immunoverse kit, using molecular barcoded adaptors covering alpha/delta and beta/gamma chains. The public reads were quality trimmed at Q25 with fastp and then assembled into clones with MiXCR by TCRdb, keeping productive beta chains. Each record represents a unique CDR3 protein, reported with the most common genes and DNA among its rows. The sample has about 24,000 distinct CDR3 sequences on record, 20% to 25% of them singletons. Of the sample, 17% is held by the ten largest clones. The specimen was a population of CD138-negative cells sorted from bone marrow. This sample's cell subset or site label indicates: bone marrow mononuclear cells depleted of CD138+ plasma/myeloma cells by negative magnetic selection. The receptors stem from a donor at least 40 years old with multiple myeloma.

Notes on this clonotype: A far larger clone is only one base removed, so a read error is likely. The V gene is TRBV6-2 or TRBV6-3, the J gene TRBJ1-4; 7 bases match TRBD1. With 7 bases clipped from V and 3 bases from J, the junction kept 20 bases outside the gene matches. There are 19 residues in the CDR3. The germline V gene has CDR1 MNHEY and CDR2 SVGEGT. The CDR3 region is CASNLPGQEDFAPNEKLFF. The CDR3 nucleotides read TGTGCCAGCAACCTACCAGGACAGGAGGACTTTGCCCCTAATGAAAAACTGTTTTTT.

This clonotype has a count of ten or more. V and J are TRBV6-4 and TRBJ2-3, with TRBD2 identical over 12 bases. Trimming at V came to 7 bases and at J to 2 bases, leaving 7 bases not matched to a gene. The CDR3 length is 16 residues. The germline CDR1 and CDR2 sequences are MRHNA and SNTAGT. This CDR3 reads CASTLAGGPDTDTQYF. CDR3 bases: TGTGCCAGCACCCTAGCGGGAGGGCCTGACACAGATACGCAGTATTTT.

This clonotype was recorded many times. The CDR3 spells CASSPQGEGTEAFF. The CDR3 region has the DNA TGTGCCAGCTCACCACAAGGGGAGGGCACTGAAGCTTTCTTT. This chain links TRBV18 with TRBJ1-1; a weak D match, TRBD1 (5 bases). Trimming left V 1 base short and J 4 bases short, with 10 bases between. Per the germline V gene, CDR1 is KGHSH and CDR2 is LQKENI. The CDR3 is 14 amino acids.

This clonotype was counted ten times or more. The chain couples TRBV6-1 to TRBJ1-4; D is uncertain. CDR1 is MNHNS, CDR2 SASEGT, per germline. The ends were cut back, 6 bases at V and 0 bases at J, with 14 bases in the middle. The CDR3 consists of 16 residues. The CDR3 DNA reads TGTGCCAGCAGGTCGGCGGAGGTTGCAACTAATGAAAAACTGTTTTTT. Encoded protein: CASRSAEVATNEKLFF.

This clonotype was found many times. This chain uses TRBV12-3 or TRBV12-4 with TRBJ2-1; perhaps TRBD2 as D (5 bases). The ends were cut back, 2 bases at V and 0 bases at J, with 17 bases in the middle. The CDR3 extends over 18 amino acids. For the CDR3, the DNA is TGTGCCAGCAGTTTAAAAGAGGACTCCCCGAGCTCCTACAATGAGCAGTTCTTC. This gives the protein CASSLKEDSPSSYNEQFF.

This clonotype was counted many times. V usage is TRBV7-9 and J usage is TRBJ2-7; D is ambiguous. Trimming left V 0 bases short and J 2 bases short, with 2 bases between. CDR3 length: 12 residues. Per the germline V gene, CDR1 is SEHNR and CDR2 is FQNEAQ (reference sequence). The CDR3 protein is CASSLATYEQYF. In DNA form, the CDR3 reads TGTGCCAGCAGCTTAGCCACCTACGAGCAGTACTTC.

This clonotype was seen only a few times. This may stem from a read error, because a much larger clone lies one nucleotide away. The gene calls are TRBV18 and TRBJ2-7; D not resolved. The germline V gene encodes CDR1 KGHSH and CDR2 LQKENI. The CDR3 covers 16 residues. The CDR3 reads CASSPQAPSLYYERYF. The CDR3 DNA is TGTGCCAGCTCACCACAGGCCCCCTCCCTCTACTACGAGCGGTACTTC.

The sample holds many counts of this clonotype. The chain is built from TRBV28 and TRBJ1-4; 7 bases map to TRBD1. The CDR3 is made up of 14 amino acids. The V gene's germline CDR1 is MDHEN and CDR2 SYDVKM. The V segment lost 4 bases and the J segment 7 bases; nucleotides outside the gene matches: 6. CDR3 nucleotides: TGTGCCAGCAGTTACGACAGGGTGGTTGAAAAACTGTTTTTT. It codes for CASSYDRVVEKLFF.

This clonotype was observed at least ten times. The CDR3 DNA reads as TGTGCCAGCAGTCCCCGCGGGGGAGGAAGCTACGAGCAGTACTTC. Amino acids: CASSPRGGGSYEQYF. This chain connects TRBV6-2 or TRBV6-3 to TRBJ2-7; 7 bases are a match to TRBD2. Losses at the gene ends were 5 bases for V and 3 bases for J; bases not matched to a gene: 10. CDR1 MNHEY and CDR2 SVGEGT come from the germline V gene. The CDR3 is made up of 15 amino acids.

This clonotype was observed at least ten times. This chain joins TRBV7-9 and TRBJ2-6; D may be TRBD2 (6 bases). V was cut by 1 base and J by 8 bases, with 18 bases left in between. CDR3 size: 17 residues. Germline V CDR1 and CDR2: SEHNR, FQNEAQ (reference sequence). In DNA form, the CDR3 reads TGTGCCAGCAGCTTAGTAGTCGGCGGGAACGCCCCCAACGTCCTGACTTTC. Translating it yields CASSLVVGGNAPNVLTF.

Concerning this clonotype: A much bigger clone sits one base away, suggesting this may be a read error. The chain has TRBV29-1 and TRBJ2-5; D possibly corresponds to TRBD1 (5 bases). The CDR3 spans 12 residues. Germline V lookup: CDR1 SQVTM, CDR2 ANQGSEA. The DNA for the CDR3 is TGCAGCGCCTACAGGACCCAAGAGGCCCAGTACTTC. Its translation: CSAYRTQEAQYF.

The chain links TRBV24-1 to TRBJ2-5; D may be TRBD1 (6 bases). Trimming shortened V by 3 bases and J by 5 bases, and 15 bases separated the two germline ends. From germline, CDR1 is KGHDR and CDR2 SFDVKD. This CDR3 comprises 15 residues. The CDR3 here is CATSDTDRGEETQYF. The CDR3 DNA reads as TGTGCCACCAGTGATACGGACAGAGGCGAGGAGACCCAGTACTTC.

This clonotype was detected many times. The CDR3 carries no conserved terminal phenylalanine or tryptophan, so it likely arises from a read error. Because the CDR3's place on the DNA is in doubt, the DNA is left out and the CDR3 is given as listed by TCRdb. The chain recombines TRBV18 with TRBJ2-1; TRBD2 is the table's D call, not checked against the DNA. CDR1 and CDR2 (germline): KGHSH, LQKENI. The CDR3 sequence runs 12 residues, both termini included. CDR3 residues: CASTSPGLVLSI.

This clonotype has ten or more counts. The V and J genes are TRBV30 and TRBJ1-1; D is uncertain. The germline V gene has CDR1 GTSNPN and CDR2 SVGIG (reference sequence). Trimming left V 2 bases short and J 1 base short, with 2 bases between. The CDR3 extends over 11 amino acids. The CDR3 loop reads CAWSKNTEAFF. The CDR3 nucleotides are TGTGCCTGGAGTAAGAACACTGAAGCTTTCTTT.

This clonotype was found many times. The chain joins TRBV2 to TRBJ2-1; tentatively, D is TRBD2 (5 bases). Germline CDR1 reads SNHLY; CDR2 reads FYNNEI. V was trimmed by 8 bases and J by 7 bases, leaving 21 bases between them. This CDR3 spans 15 amino acids. Here the CDR3 reads CASRVRRPSFNEQFF. In nucleotides, the CDR3 is TGTGCCAGCCGCGTTCGGAGGCCCTCATTTAATGAGCAGTTCTTC.

This clonotype was picked up one time. One end of the junction is discordant with germline, which a read error may explain. The chain links TRBV7-9 to TRBJ2-7; D is perhaps TRBD2 (6 bases). CDR3 length equals 15 residues. Germline V gene sequence: CDR1 SEHNR, CDR2 FQNEAQ (reference sequence). The CDR3 here is CASSRGLARTEEQYF. CDR3 bases: TGCGCCAGCAGCCGTGGCCTAGCGAGAACGGAGGAGCAGTACTTC. The full variable domain, rest sourced from reference TRBV7-9 and TRBJ2-7, is DTGVSQNPRHKITKRGQNVTFRCDPISEHNRLYWYRQTLGQGPEFLTYFQNEAQLEKSRLLSDRFSAERPKGSFSTLEIQRTEQGDSAMYLCASSRGLARTEEQYFGPGTRLTVT.

This clonotype has a count of ten or more. The chain joins TRBV27 to TRBJ2-2, with TRBD2 identical over 10 bases. The V gene end was trimmed by 6 bases and the J gene end by 0 bases; junction bases not matched to a gene: 1. The CDR3 length is 15 residues. Germline loops: CDR1 MNHEY, CDR2 SMNVEV (reference sequence). The CDR3 sequence is CASSLAGANTGELFF. The CDR3 bases are TGTGCCAGCAGCCTAGCGGGAGCGAACACCGGGGAGCTGTTTTTT.

Ten or more counts support this clonotype. At one boundary the junction diverges from the germline segment, which might be a read error. The chain uses TRBV24-1 and TRBJ1-1; 12 nucleotides align to TRBD1. This CDR3 is 14 amino acids long. Germline CDR1 reads KGHDR; CDR2 reads SFDVKD. This CDR3 is CATSEGQGAAEAFF. Here the CDR3 DNA reads TGTGCTACCAGTGAGGGACAGGGGGCCGCTGAAGCTTTCTTT.

This clonotype ranks as medium-sized. At one end the junction does not follow the germline gene, possibly because of a read error. The rearrangement uses TRBV10-3 and TRBJ1-2; D call uncertain. The CDR3 spans 14 residues. The V gene's germline CDR1 is ENHRY and CDR2 SYGVKD. Written as DNA, the CDR3 is TGCGCCAGCAGTGAGTCGTCAGATGTCTATGGCTACACCTTC. Protein product: CASSESSDVYGYTF.

This clonotype occurred many times. The junction does not match germline at one end; this may be a read error. The chain links TRBV5-1 to TRBJ2-1, with 9 bases matching TRBD2. The CDR3 has 16 amino acids. CDR1 is SGHRS, CDR2 YFSETQ, per germline. The CDR3 here is CASSLVGSGRGNEQFF. CDR3 nucleotide sequence: TGCGCCAGCAGCTTGGTTGGTAGCGGGAGAGGGAATGAGCAGTTTTTC.

Details on this clonotype: It differs at one base from a far larger clone, so likely a read error. The CDR3 loop is CASSSDILVAYEQYF. CDR3 DNA sequence: TGTGCCAGCAGCTCAGATATACTGGTAGCCTACGAGCAGTACTTC. This chain uses TRBV7-2 with TRBJ2-7, with D unresolved. The germline CDR1 and CDR2 sequences are SGHTA and FQGNSA. This CDR3 contains 15 residues. Trimming cost V 4 bases and J 2 bases, with 15 bases left between them.

The table lists this clonotype with many counts. V usage is TRBV10-2 and J usage is TRBJ2-2; D not resolved. Trimming removed 6 bases at V and 2 bases at J, with 1 base between. CDR1 and CDR2 (germline): WSHSY, SAAADI. This CDR3 is 11 amino acids long. DNA of the CDR3: TGCGCCAGCAGAAACACCGGGGAGCTGTTTTTT. This gives the protein CASRNTGELFF.

This clonotype occurred many times. V usage is TRBV2 and J usage is TRBJ2-1; no firm D call. Germline CDR1 and CDR2: SNHLY and FYNNEI. CDR3 length: 12 amino acids. The V and J ends lost 5 bases and 7 bases respectively, with 9 bases between them. CDR3 nucleotides: TGTGCCAGCAGTCAAGGTGTTAATGAGCAGTTCTTC. Encoded protein: CASSQGVNEQFF.

This clonotype has more than one count but fewer than ten. This chain links TRBV6-5 with TRBJ2-7, with TRBD2 identical over 7 bases. The trim removed 4 bases at V and 2 bases at J, leaving 8 bases unmatched. The CDR3 contains 15 residues. CDR1 and CDR2 (germline): MNHEY, SVGAGI. The CDR3 protein is CASSLISSGPYEQYF. The DNA for the CDR3 is TGTGCCAGCAGTTTGATCTCTAGCGGCCCCTACGAGCAGTACTTC.

The V and J genes are TRBV29-1 and TRBJ2-3; 9 bases map to TRBD2. V shed 5 bases, J shed 6 bases, and the junction held 6 bases outside the gene matches. The CDR3 spans 13 residues. Per germline, CDR1 SQVTM and CDR2 ANQGSEA. CDR3 in amino acids: CSVTRSGSDTQYF. In DNA form, the CDR3 reads TGCAGCGTTACCCGTAGCGGGAGCGATACGCAGTATTTT.

By sample share, this clonotype is medium-sized. The rearrangement joins TRBV11-3 to TRBJ2-1; 7 bases agree with TRBD1. The CDR3 runs to 15 residues. Germline V CDR1 and CDR2: SGHNT, YENEEA. With 3 bases clipped from V and 6 bases from J, the junction kept 8 bases outside the gene matches. The CDR3 spells CASSFKGGRGNEQFF. CDR3 DNA: TGTGCCAGCAGCTTTAAAGGGGGCCGGGGCAATGAGCAGTTCTTC. Complete variable domain (other parts from reference TRBV11-3 and TRBJ2-1): EAGVVQSPRYKIIEKKQPVAFWCNPISGHNTLYWYLQNLGQGPELLIRYENEEAVDDSQLPKDRFSAERLKGVDSTLKIQPAELGDSAVYLCASSFKGGRGNEQFFGPGTRLTVL.

This clonotype was picked up many times. CDR3 nucleotides: TGCAGTGCTAGGGACAGGTTTGGGTACAATGAGCAGTTCTTC. It encodes CSARDRFGYNEQFF. The chain links TRBV20-1 to TRBJ2-1; 7 nucleotides align to TRBD1. The CDR3 runs 14 residues. V was pared by 3 bases and J by 4 bases, with 6 bases of the junction left unmatched. The V gene's germline CDR1 is DFQATT and CDR2 SNEGSKA (reference sequence).

This clonotype was seen only a few times. This chain links TRBV28 with TRBJ2-1; 8 bases match TRBD2. Germline CDR1 MDHEN, CDR2 SYDVKM. The CDR3 sequence is 17 residues long. The V and J ends lost 5 bases and 0 bases, in that order; junction bases with no gene match: 9. CDR3 DNA sequence: TGTGCCAGCAGTGTCTATAGCGGGATCCCCTCCTACAATGAGCAGTTCTTC. Amino acids: CASSVYSGIPSYNEQFF.

This clonotype counts as medium-sized. The V gene is TRBV7-2, the J gene TRBJ2-1; 7 bases are shared with TRBD1. The CDR3 has 16 residues. Looked up from germline, CDR1 is SGHTA and CDR2 is FQGNSA. V shed 1 base, J shed 1 base, and the junction held 4 bases outside the gene matches. CDR3 amino acids: CASSLVWDSSYNEQFF. For the CDR3, the DNA is TGTGCCAGCAGCTTAGTCTGGGACAGTTCCTACAATGAGCAGTTCTTC.

Concerning this clonotype itself: This likely reflects a read error, since a far larger clone is one base away. The final CDR3 position lacks the conserved phenylalanine or tryptophan, pointing to a likely read error. The chain uses TRBV6-1 and TRBJ2-3; tentatively, D is TRBD2 (6 bases). The CDR3 covers 14 residues. Germline CDR1 and CDR2: MNHNS and SASEGT. The ends were cut back, 7 bases at V and 4 bases at J, with 15 bases in the middle. CDR3 nucleotide sequence: TGTGCCAGCAAGGGGACTCTGAGGCCAGATACGCAGTATTTA. This translates into CASKGTLRPDTQYL.